The clone carrying this TCR beta chain has a handful of counts. The sample comes from a study of T-cell reconstitution after alpha-beta-depleted transplantation in children. Preparation of the TCRbeta library used unique molecular identifiers. MiXCR was run by TCRdb on the PCR reads, yielding one entry per CDR3 protein. The sample lists 250,000 to 300,000 distinct CDR3 sequences, nearly 10% occurring once. This sequence was found in a human donor who donated a stem cell graft to a child with SCID. The input for sequencing was PBMCs from the stem cell graft donor, taken from the stem cell graft.

CDR3 DNA: TGTGCCAGCAGCCAAGGACAGGAGTGGCAGTACTTC. It yields the protein CASSQGQEWQYF. The chain has TRBV5-5 and TRBJ2-7; 7 positions match TRBD1. Germline CDR1 and CDR2: SGHKS and YYEKEE (reference sequence). Unmatched junction bases numbered 7, after V lost 4 bases and J lost 9 bases. CDR3 length: 12 residues.